This section outlines one T cell receptor beta chain sequence together with its context. It lacks a known antigen. Base qualities are not at hand, and no much larger clone is one base apart. Receptors were amplified or captured by 5' RACE. TCRdb lists the instrument as Illumina HiSeq 2500. The second PCR ran for roughly 6 to 11 cycles and used a J-beta primer mix along with a sample-barcoded 5' primer. Each TCR beta cDNA molecule received a unique molecular identifier from a template-switch 5' adaptor carrying 12 random nucleotides. At least 2.5 million CDR3-containing paired-end reads were obtained from each sample. All of the RNA was converted into first-strand cDNA using the Mint cDNA synthesis kit, with a TRBC-specific oligonucleotide serving as the primer. Following uracil-DNA glycosylase treatment, all cDNA underwent a first 18-cycle PCR with the universal primers M1SS and BC2_uni_R. The paper's data handling went like this. For normalization, 1 million high-quality reads were randomly selected from each sample, with every read carrying a distinct molecular identifier. Instead of being binned into consensus sequences, reads with shared molecular identifiers were discarded. CDR3 identification, clonotype clustering and error correction used MiTCR with a Q25 quality threshold and the strictest error-elimination algorithm. A nonparametric unseen species model with Euler transformation was used to estimate a lower bound on total TCR beta diversity. Using fastp trimming at Q25 and MiXCR clonotype assembly, TCRdb reanalyzed the public sequencing data and kept in-frame beta chains. Identical CDR3 proteins give one entry, which carries the most common genes and DNA. TCRdb's processing, not the study's, gives the V and J calls here. This sample comprises over 1.5 million distinct CDR3 sequences, about 50% of them detected only once. Over 2% of the sample lies in the top ten.

V loses 3 bases, J loses 11 bases, and the germline ends lie 16 bases apart. The CDR3, cysteine through phenylalanine, is 14 amino acids long. Only the CDR3 part of the read is kept: 42 bases, read in frame from the first base. Sequences MGHRA (CDR1) and YSYEKL (CDR2) are obtained from the germline V gene. The roughly 39 donors, aged roughly 6 to 100 years, were systemically healthy Caucasian individuals from Russia. Approximately 10 milliliters of peripheral blood were collected from each donor into EDTA-treated Vacutainer tubes. Ficoll-Paque density-gradient centrifugation was used to isolate PBMCs, with at least 6.5 million per sample. Trizol reagent was used to extract total RNA from the PBMCs, yielding at least 5.5 micrograms per sample. For every donor, flow cytometry on a PBMC aliquot measured the percentage of naive CD45RAhigh/CD27high T cells. This entry belongs to a study of blood T cells in healthy people across ages (dated by TCRdb to the mid-2010s). Regarding the study in general: In model experiments, template switching captured about one uniquely barcoded TCR beta cDNA molecule for every two T cells. The study analyzed two additional independent replicas of 1 million unique cDNA reads from the same blood draw for two donors, one aged 18 to 30 and one aged 80 or older. Four age groups were formed from the donors: young (average about 17 years), middle-aged (less than 40), aged (approximately 60) and long-lived (less than 85). To track age-related changes in TCR beta repertoire diversity, the study relied on deep sequencing normalized with unique cDNA molecular identifiers. To avoid experimental bias, donors of different ages were randomly spread across the sequencing lanes. Overall study outcomes, separate from this receptor: There was a strong correlation between observed TCR beta diversity and the percentage of naive T cells measured by flow cytometry. Because the CMV infection status of the donors was unknown, age-related changes in expanded clonotypes may potentially have been confounded. As age increased, observed TCR beta diversity per million T cells dropped in a roughly linear way, and a significant reduction was already evident by age 40. Compared with the aged group, more naive CD4+ T cells, fewer expanded clones and increased TCR diversity were shown by the long-lived group, suggesting age selection. Estimates of total diversity from one million sequenced T cells were regarded as lower bounds and underestimates. Because profiling used bulk unsorted PBMCs, naive and antigen-experienced compartments could not be compared conclusively.

This TCR derives from a woman in her 40s in good health. The sample consisted of blood. The chain couples TRBV4-1 to TRBJ1-4; no D segment can be confidently identified. The CDR3 reads CASSQVLRGRKLFF. The DNA sequence is TGCGCCAGCAGCCAGGTACTACGAGGGAGGAAACTGTTTTTT.